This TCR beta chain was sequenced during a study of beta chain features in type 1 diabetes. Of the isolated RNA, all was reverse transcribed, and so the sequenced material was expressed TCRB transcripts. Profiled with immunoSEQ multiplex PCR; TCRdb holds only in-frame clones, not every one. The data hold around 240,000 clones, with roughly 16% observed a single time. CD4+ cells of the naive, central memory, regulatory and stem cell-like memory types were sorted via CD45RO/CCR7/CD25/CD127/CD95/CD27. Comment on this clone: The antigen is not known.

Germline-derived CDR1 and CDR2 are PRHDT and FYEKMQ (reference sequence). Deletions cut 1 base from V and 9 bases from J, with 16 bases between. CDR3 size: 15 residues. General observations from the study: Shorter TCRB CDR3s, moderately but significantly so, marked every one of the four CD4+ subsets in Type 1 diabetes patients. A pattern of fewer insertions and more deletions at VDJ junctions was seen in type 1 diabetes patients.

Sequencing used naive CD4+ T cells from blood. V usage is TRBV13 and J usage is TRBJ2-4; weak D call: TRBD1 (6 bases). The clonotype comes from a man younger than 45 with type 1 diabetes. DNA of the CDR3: TGTGCCAGCAGCTTAGTAAGCCAGGGGTCTGGCATTCAGTACTTC. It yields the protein CASSLVSQGSGIQYF. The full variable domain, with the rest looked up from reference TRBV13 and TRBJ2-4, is AAGVIQSPRHLIKEKRETATLKCYPIPRHDTVYWYQQGPGQDPQFLISFYEKMQSDKGSIPDRFSAQQFSDYHSELNMSSLELGDSALYFCASSLVSQGSGIQYFGAGTRLSVL.